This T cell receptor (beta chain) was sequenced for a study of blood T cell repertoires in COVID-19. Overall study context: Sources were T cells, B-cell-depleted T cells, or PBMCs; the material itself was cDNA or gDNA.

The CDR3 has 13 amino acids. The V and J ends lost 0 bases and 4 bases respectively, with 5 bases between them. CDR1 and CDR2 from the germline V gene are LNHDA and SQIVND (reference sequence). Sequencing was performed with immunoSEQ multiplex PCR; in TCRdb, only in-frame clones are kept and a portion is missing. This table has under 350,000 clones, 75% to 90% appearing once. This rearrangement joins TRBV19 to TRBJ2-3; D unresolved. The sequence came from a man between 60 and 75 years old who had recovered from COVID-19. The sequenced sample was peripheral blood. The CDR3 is CASSIDGPDTQYF. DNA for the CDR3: TGTGCCAGTAGTATAGATGGCCCAGATACGCAGTATTTT.